The clone carrying this TCR beta chain was detected only once. What it recognizes is unknown. Trimming cost V 6 bases and J 2 bases; bases outside gene matches: 6. Germline V gene sequence: CDR1 MNHEY, CDR2 SMNVEV (reference sequence). The length of the CDR3 is 14 residues. The sample comes from a study of cytomegalovirus exposure and HLA in healthy donors. Whole-study results and caveats: The listing of 150 to 200 TCR beta chains classed them as cytomegalovirus-associated.

Only in-frame clones appear in the TCRdb table, and some are missing; sequencing was by immunoSEQ multiplex PCR. The table shows roughly 130,000 clones, with roughly 86% occurring only once. Source material: PBMCs. The rearrangement joins TRBV27 to TRBJ2-7; 8 bases are shared with TRBD2. This clonotype was sampled from a man aged 25 to 40 in good health and CMV-seronegative. CDR3: CASRPGLGAYEQYF. CDR3 nucleotide sequence: TGTGCCAGCAGACCGGGACTAGGGGCCTACGAGCAGTACTTC.